Sequencing of this T cell receptor (beta chain) was carried out in a study of CD8 T cells in ankylosing spondylitis (dated by TCRdb to the late 2010s). Study-level background: To find TCR variants linked to disease, the study profiled T cell receptor beta repertoires in ankylosing spondylitis patients and healthy donors. The full study cohort comprised 25 ankylosing spondylitis patients and over 95 healthy donors. Samples of peripheral blood were taken, and for ankylosing spondylitis patients, synovial fluid was collected as well. Beyond this particular receptor, the publication reports: Significant enrichment of the disease-linked clones was reported in matched synovial fluid samples from ankylosing spondylitis patients. The disease-linked clones had a CD8+ phenotype and were found at relatively low frequencies in peripheral blood. Blood from ankylosing spondylitis patients appeared to be characterized by a TCR beta motif composed of about 8 highly homologous amino acid variants. Some of the motif variants had been reported before in the synovial fluid and blood of reactive arthritis patients, a finding that suggests common disease-initiation mechanisms.

CDR1 and CDR2 are read off the germline V gene as SGHAT and FQNNGV. Trimming removed 5 bases from V and 6 bases from J; the gene matches leave 13 bases unexplained. Inclusive of the bounding cysteine and phenylalanine, the CDR3 is 16 residues long. CDR3 DNA only is kept here, 48 bases in frame from base 1. Sequencing instrument: Illumina HiSeq 2500. Quantitative 5'-RACE with molecular barcodes was the method used to prepare the TCR beta libraries. The original pipeline was this. To identify disease-linked TCR variants, a new computational method was used, one built on a probabilistic model of VDJ rearrangement. The public sequencing data were trimmed at Q25 with fastp and processed into clonotypes with MiXCR by TCRdb, which kept only in-frame beta chains. CDR3 protein sequences are deduplicated, and each keeps its most common genes and DNA. The V and J calls here are based on TCRdb, not the publication. The sample data list 200,000 to 250,000 distinct CDR3 sequences, and about 10% of these were observed just once. The ten largest clones capture less than 25% of the sample.

At least ten counts were recorded for this clonotype. Its antigen remains undetermined. No per-base quality is available; no much larger clone lies one base away. The sequenced material came from blood, either unsorted or a sorted T cell fraction (not recorded which). Recombination linked TRBV11-2 to TRBJ2-5, with 9 bases matching TRBD1. This TCR was sampled from a male donor with ankylosing spondylitis or in good health (not recorded which). The CDR3 sequence is CASSPHRDRVAKTQYF. The sequenced DNA is TGTGCCAGCAGCCCTCACCGGGACAGGGTTGCGAAGACCCAGTACTTC. Reference TRBV11-2 and TRBJ2-5 proteins supply the regions before and after the CDR3; the full variable domain is: EAGVAQSPRYKIIEKRQSVAFWCNPISGHATLYWYQQILGQGPKLLIQFQNNGVVDDSQLPKDRFSAERLKGVDSTLKIQPAKLEDSAVYLCASSPHRDRVAKTQYFGPGTRLLVL.